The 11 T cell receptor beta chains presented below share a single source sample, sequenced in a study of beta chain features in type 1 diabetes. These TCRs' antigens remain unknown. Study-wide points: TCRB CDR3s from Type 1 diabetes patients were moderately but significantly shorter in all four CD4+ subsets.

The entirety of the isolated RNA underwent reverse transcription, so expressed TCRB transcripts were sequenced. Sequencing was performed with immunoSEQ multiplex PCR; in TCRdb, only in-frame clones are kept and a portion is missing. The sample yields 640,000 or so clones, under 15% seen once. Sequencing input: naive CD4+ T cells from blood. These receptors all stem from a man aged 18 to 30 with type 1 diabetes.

The DNA for the CDR3 is TGTGCCAGCCTCGGGACAGGTTCTTATGGCTACACCTTC. It is translated as CASLGTGSYGYTF. The chain couples TRBV7-9 to TRBJ1-2; the match to TRBD1 covers 8 bases. This CDR3 has 13 amino acids. CDR1 is SEHNR and CDR2 is FQNEAQ in the germline V gene (reference sequence). Trimming took 8 bases from V and 5 from J; bases not matched to a gene: 7. The full variable domain, completed using reference TRBV7-9 and TRBJ1-2, is DTGVSQNPRHKITKRGQNVTFRCDPISEHNRLYWYRQTLGQGPEFLTYFQNEAQLEKSRLLSDRFSAERPKGSFSTLEIQRTEQGDSAMYLCASLGTGSYGYTFGSGTRLTVV.

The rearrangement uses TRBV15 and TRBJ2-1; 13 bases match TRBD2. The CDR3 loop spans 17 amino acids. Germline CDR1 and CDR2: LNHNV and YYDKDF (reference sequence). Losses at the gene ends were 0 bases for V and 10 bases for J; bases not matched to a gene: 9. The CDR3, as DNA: TGTGCCACCAGCAGAGATTTAACTAGCGGGGGGGCACGGGAGCAGTTCTTC. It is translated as CATSRDLTSGGAREQFF.

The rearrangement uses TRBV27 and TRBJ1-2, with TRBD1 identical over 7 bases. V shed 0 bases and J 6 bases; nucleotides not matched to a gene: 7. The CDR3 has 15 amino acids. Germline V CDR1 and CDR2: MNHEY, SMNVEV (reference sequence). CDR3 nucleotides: TGTGCCAGCAGTTTATCGATTGACAGGGACAATGGCTACACCTTC. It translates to CASSLSIDRDNGYTF.

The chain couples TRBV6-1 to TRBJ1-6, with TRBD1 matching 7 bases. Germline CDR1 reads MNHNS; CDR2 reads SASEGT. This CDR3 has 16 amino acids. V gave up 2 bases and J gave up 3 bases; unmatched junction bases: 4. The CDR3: CASSESAGGYNSPLHF. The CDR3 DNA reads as TGTGCCAGCAGTGAATCGGCAGGGGGCTATAATTCACCCCTCCACTTT.

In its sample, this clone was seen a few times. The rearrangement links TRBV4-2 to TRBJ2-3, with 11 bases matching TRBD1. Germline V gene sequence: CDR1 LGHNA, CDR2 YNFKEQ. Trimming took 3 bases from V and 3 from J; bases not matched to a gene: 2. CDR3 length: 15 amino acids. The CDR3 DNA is TGTGCCAGCAGCCAGGGGGACAGGGGGACAGATACGCAGTATTTT. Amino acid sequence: CASSQGDRGTDTQYF.

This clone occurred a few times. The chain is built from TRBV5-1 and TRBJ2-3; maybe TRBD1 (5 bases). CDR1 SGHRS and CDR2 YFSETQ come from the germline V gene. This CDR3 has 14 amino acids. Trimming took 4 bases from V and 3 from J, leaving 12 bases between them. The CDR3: CASSNRQFTDTQYF. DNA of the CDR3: TGCGCCAGCAGCAACCGACAGTTTACAGATACGCAGTATTTT.

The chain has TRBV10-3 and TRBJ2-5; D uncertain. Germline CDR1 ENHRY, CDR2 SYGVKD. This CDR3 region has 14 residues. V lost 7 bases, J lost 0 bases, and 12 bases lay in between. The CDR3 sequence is CAITSNGNQETQYF. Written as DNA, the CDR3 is TGTGCCATCACTTCAAACGGAAACCAAGAGACCCAGTACTTC.

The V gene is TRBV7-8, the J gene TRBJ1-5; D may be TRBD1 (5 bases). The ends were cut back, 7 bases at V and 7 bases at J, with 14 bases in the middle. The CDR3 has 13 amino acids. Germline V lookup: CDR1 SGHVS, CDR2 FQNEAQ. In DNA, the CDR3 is TGTGCCAGCACCTTTACTGGGGGACAGCCCCAGCATTTT. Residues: CASTFTGGQPQHF.

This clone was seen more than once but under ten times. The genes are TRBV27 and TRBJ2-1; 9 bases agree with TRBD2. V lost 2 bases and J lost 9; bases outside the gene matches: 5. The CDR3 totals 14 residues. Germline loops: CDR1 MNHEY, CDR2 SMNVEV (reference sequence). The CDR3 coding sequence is TGTGCCAGCAGTTTAGCGGGGGGGCAGGGTGAGCAGTTCTTC. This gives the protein CASSLAGGQGEQFF.

Here the CDR3 reads CASRGTVYNEQFF. CDR3 coding DNA: TGTGCCAGCAGGGGGACAGTCTACAATGAGCAGTTCTTC. The chain uses TRBV2 and TRBJ2-1, with TRBD1 matching 7 bases. Germline V gives CDR1 SNHLY, CDR2 FYNNEI. This CDR3 spans 13 amino acids. The J segment lost 3 bases and the V segment lost 6 bases, leaving 2 bases of the junction unmatched.

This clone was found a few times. DNA of the CDR3: TGTGCCAGTACTACCCAATTAGGCGCGGATACGCAGTATTTT. Protein sequence: CASTTQLGADTQYF. The rearrangement uses TRBV19 and TRBJ2-3; D unclear. The germline V gene has CDR1 LNHDA and CDR2 SQIVND (reference sequence). Deletions cut 7 bases from V and 6 bases from J, with 17 bases between. There are 14 residues in the CDR3.